This is a list of T cell receptor beta chains from one sample in a study of beta chain features in type 1 diabetes. Produced via immunoSEQ multiplex PCR; TCRdb's table is partial and in-frame only. The sample contains approximately 140,000 clones, around a tenth of which appear only once. The material sequenced was central memory CD4+ T cells from blood. Receptors originate from a woman in her forties in good health. Both conserved end residues are part of each CDR3. Fields, in order: CDR3 length, D gene, J gene, V gene, clone size, CDR3 DNA, CDR3 protein. The D gene is left open where the match is weak. Only part of the rows carry a size: once, few, many, or a class if the clone is expanded.

>15|TRBD1|TRBJ1-2|TRBV5-6|few
TGTGCCAGCAGGCCCCCGGACAGGCGCCCTTCGGGCTACACCTTC
CASRPPDRRPSGYTF
>13|NA|TRBJ2-5|TRBV7-8|NA
TGTGCCAGCAGCTTCGGAGGGAAAGAGACCCAGTACTTC
CASSFGGKETQYF
>14|TRBD1|TRBJ1-2|TRBV2|NA
TGTGCCAGCATTTCAGGACAGGGGCGGTATGGCTACACCTTC
CASISGQGRYGYTF
>16|TRBD2|TRBJ2-2|TRBV7-9|NA
TGTGCCAGCAGCTCGGCAGGACTAGCCTACGCCGGGGAGCTGTTTTTT
CASSSAGLAYAGELFF
>14|NA|TRBJ1-2|TRBV19|NA
TGTGCCAGTAGTACCTGGACACAGGAAGATGGCTACACCTTC
CASSTWTQEDGYTF
>17|NA|TRBJ1-3|TRBV9|few
TGTGCCAGCAGCGCGGGGGACGGGGACCCGATCGGAAACACCATATATTTT
CASSAGDGDPIGNTIYF
>15|TRBD1|TRBJ1-5|TRBV5-8|NA
TGTGCCAGCAGCTCCGGGACAGGGGGCTTTCAGCCCCAGCATTTT
CASSSGTGGFQPQHF
>13|NA|TRBJ1-2|TRBV6-1|NA
TGTGCCAGCAGTGAGCGGGGCCTCTATGGCTACACCTTC
CASSERGLYGYTF
>15|NA|TRBJ1-5|TRBV2|NA
TGTGCCAGCAATATACAGGGAGTCGGCAATCAGCCCCAGCATTTT
CASNIQGVGNQPQHF
>15|TRBD2|TRBJ2-3|TRBV7-2|few
TGTGCCAGCAGCTTAGTTGTTAGCGGGGGGGATACGCAGTATTTT
CASSLVVSGGDTQYF
>13|NA|TRBJ1-3|TRBV5-8|few
TGTGCCAGCAGTGCAAACCGGGGAAACACCATATATTTT
CASSANRGNTIYF
>15|NA|TRBJ2-5|TRBV2|few
TGTGCCAGCAGTGAACGGGGGGCCTCCCAAGAGACCCAGTACTTC
CASSERGASQETQYF
>15|TRBD1|TRBJ1-2|TRBV19|NA
TGTGCCAGTACCTCCATCGCAGGGGGCGCGTATGGCTACACCTTC
CASTSIAGGAYGYTF
>16|NA|TRBJ2-5|TRBV5-6|NA
TGTGCCAGCAGCTTAGGTACACAGAGCTACCAAGAGACCCAGTACTTC
CASSLGTQSYQETQYF
>12|NA|TRBJ2-3|TRBV14|few
TGTGCCAGCAGCCAATCGGGGGATACGCAGTATTTT
CASSQSGDTQYF
>14|NA|TRBJ2-7|TRBV11-2|few
TGTGCCAGCAGCTTCCGGGACTCCCTCTACGAGCAGTACTTC
CASSFRDSLYEQYF
>14|NA|TRBJ2-5|TRBV7-6|NA
TGTGCCAGCAGCTTAGCTGCGGGTTCGGAGACCCAGTACTTC
CASSLAAGSETQYF
>15|NA|TRBJ2-1|TRBV2|NA
TGTGCCAGCAGAACAATTAAGGGGGGGGCTAATGAGCAGTTCTTC
CASRTIKGGANEQFF
>12|NA|TRBJ2-5|TRBV15|many
TGTGCCACCGGAACTACAGGAGAGACCCAGTACTTC
CATGTTGETQYF
>17|NA|TRBJ2-6|TRBV2|NA
TGTGCCAGCGTCCGACGTACAGGGTTTGCCGGGGCCAACGTCCTGACTTTC
CASVRRTGFAGANVLTF
>11|TRBD1|TRBJ1-5|TRBV20-1|NA
TGCAGTGCGAGACAGGGCCCGACCCAGCATTTT
CSARQGPTQHF
>15|TRBD1|TRBJ2-2|TRBV7-2|NA
TGTGCCAGCAGCTTAGTGGCAGGGGGCACCGGGGAGCTGTTTTTT
CASSLVAGGTGELFF
>13|TRBD2|TRBJ2-7|TRBV6-5|few
TGTGCCAGCAGGCCGGGAGGGGGCTACGAGCAGTACTTC
CASRPGGGYEQYF
>16|TRBD1|TRBJ2-1|TRBV12-5|few
TGTGCTAGTGGTTTGGTACTCGGGGACAGGGCGACTAGGCAGTTCTTC
CASGLVLGDRATRQFF
>12|NA|TRBJ2-3|TRBV18|NA
TGTGCCAGCTCACCAGGAGCCGATACGCAGTATTTT
CASSPGADTQYF
>16|TRBD2|TRBJ2-5|TRBV6-1|NA
TGTGCCAGCAGTGACCCTTGGGGCGGGGGGGCAGAGACCCAGTACTTC
CASSDPWGGGAETQYF
>15|TRBD1|TRBJ2-7|TRBV7-9|NA
TGTGCCAGCAGCTCCCAGACAGGGACACTAATCCAGCAGTACTTC
CASSSQTGTLIQQYF
>15|NA|TRBJ1-2|TRBV7-8|few
TGTGCCAGCAGCCCGACGGGAGGAAGGAACTATGGCTACACCTTC
CASSPTGGRNYGYTF
>15|NA|TRBJ1-5|TRBV5-1|few
TGCGCCAGCAGCTTGGCCGGGGGGAGCAATCAGCCCCAGCATTTT
CASSLAGGSNQPQHF
>14|NA|TRBJ1-2|TRBV6-5|NA
TGTGCCAGCAGTTACTCTCACAGGAACTATGGCTACACCTTC
CASSYSHRNYGYTF
>16|NA|TRBJ2-4|TRBV6-1|NA
TGTGCCAGCAGTGAGGGAGACTACATAGCCAAAAACATTCAGTACTTC
CASSEGDYIAKNIQYF
>15|TRBD1|TRBJ1-1|TRBV27|NA
TGTGCCAGCAGTTCCCCCCTGACAGGGTACACTGAAGCTTTCTTT
CASSSPLTGYTEAFF
>14|NA|TRBJ2-4|TRBV5-4|NA
TGTGCCAGCAGCTTGGACAGGGTAAAAAACATTCAGTACTTC
CASSLDRVKNIQYF
>14|NA|TRBJ1-1|TRBV19|many
TGTGCCAGTAGTCGGGGGGGCTTGAACACTGAAGCTTTCTTT
CASSRGGLNTEAFF
>14|TRBD1|TRBJ2-7|TRBV5-4|many
TGTGCCAGCAGCTGGGACAGGGTCATCAACGAGCAGTACTTC
CASSWDRVINEQYF
>11|NA|TRBJ1-1|TRBV20-1|few
TGCAGTGCCAACAGCTTCGGAAAAGCTTTCTTT
CSANSFGKAFF
>15|TRBD1|TRBJ1-2|TRBV28|NA
TGTGCCAGCAGTGGTGCCGGGACAGCTAACTATGGCTACACCTTC
CASSGAGTANYGYTF
>14|TRBD1|TRBJ1-2|TRBV18|few
TGTGCCAGCTCCCCCACAGGGGGCTCGCGGGGCTACACCTTC
CASSPTGGSRGYTF
>14|NA|TRBJ2-3|TRBV19|NA
TGTGCCAGTAGTAGCGGGGCTAGCACAGATACGCAGTATTTT
CASSSGASTDTQYF
>15|TRBD1|TRBJ1-3|TRBV29-1|few
TGCAGCGTTGAGGTCCCGACAGGGTTTGGAAACACCATATATTTT
CSVEVPTGFGNTIYF
>12|NA|TRBJ1-5|TRBV11-2|few
TGTGCCAGCAGCCTACAGAATCAGCCCCAGCATTTT
CASSLQNQPQHF
>15|TRBD1|TRBJ2-7|TRBV28|NA
TGTGCCAGCAGCGGAACCGGGACAGGGACCTACGAGCAGTACTTC
CASSGTGTGTYEQYF
>16|NA|TRBJ1-6|TRBV4-3|NA
TGCGCCAGCAGCCAAGTACAGGTCTCCTATAATTCACCCCTCCACTTT
CASSQVQVSYNSPLHF
>15|TRBD2|TRBJ2-3|TRBV4-1|few
TGCGCCAGCAGCCAAGGACTAGCGGTGGGAGATACGCAGTATTTT
CASSQGLAVGDTQYF
>13|NA|TRBJ1-6|TRBV10-1|NA
TGCGCCAGCAGTCCGAACAGGGAGAGCCCCCTCCACTTT
CASSPNRESPLHF
>15|NA|TRBJ2-3|TRBV5-1|NA
TGCGCCAGCAGCCCCAGGACTCTCCAGGGGGATACGCAGTATTTT
CASSPRTLQGDTQYF
>13|NA|TRBJ2-4|TRBV6-6|NA
TGTGCCAGCAGTTACTCCGAGGAAAACATTCAGTACTTC
CASSYSEENIQYF
>15|NA|TRBJ2-1|TRBV7-9|few
TGTGCCAGCAGCTTCGGTCCCGTTTCCTACAATGAGCAGTTCTTC
CASSFGPVSYNEQFF
>11|NA|TRBJ2-5|TRBV29-1|many
TGCAGCGTTGAGCGAGGAGAGACCCAGTACTTC
CSVERGETQYF
>14|NA|TRBJ1-2|TRBV18|few
TGTGCCAGCTCACCACTAATAGACCACGGGGGCTACACCTTC
CASSPLIDHGGYTF
>13|NA|TRBJ1-2|TRBV18|NA
TGTGCCAGCTCCTTTCAGGTGGACTATGGCTACACCTTC
CASSFQVDYGYTF
>13|TRBD1|TRBJ2-3|TRBV4-3|NA
TGCGCCAGCAGCCTGCAGGGGGCAGATACGCAGTATTTT
CASSLQGADTQYF